These T cell receptor beta chains were read from a single sample in a study of T cells in Graves' hyperthyroidism and ophthalmopathy. TCRdb passed the multiplex PCR reads through MiXCR, listing each CDR3 protein once. The data hold a few hundred thousand distinct CDR3 sequences, with roughly 15% observed a single time. The material sequenced was blood. Receptor source: a woman in her thirties or forties with Graves' ophthalmopathy. Both conserved end residues are part of each CDR3. D genes are given only for firm matches. Part of the rows lack a size; the others show once, few, many or a class for expanded clones.

J gene | D gene | clone size | V gene | CDR3 DNA | CDR3 protein
TRBJ2-7 | TRBD2 | many | TRBV12-3/TRBV12-4 | TGTGCCAGCAGCTATAGACCCGGGGGGACCGAGGGGCAGTACTTC | CASSYRPGGTEGQYF
TRBJ1-2 | TRBD1 | many | TRBV20-1 | TGCAGTGCTGGCCCGGGACAGGGGAACTATGGCTACACCTTC | CSAGPGQGNYGYTF
TRBJ1-2 | TRBD1 | many | TRBV10-3 | TGTGCCATCTTCACAGGGGGCAACTATGGCTACACCTTC | CAIFTGGNYGYTF
TRBJ1-2 | TRBD1 | once | TRBV19 | TGTGCCACCGGCGCCGGACAGGGGGCGTATGGCTACACCTTC | CATGAGQGAYGYTF
TRBJ1-3 | - | few | TRBV9 | TGTGCCAGCAGCCAGTCTGGAAACACCATATATTTT | CASSQSGNTIYF
TRBJ2-7 | - | few | TRBV7-9 | TGTGCCAGCAGTTCCACGAGAACCTACGAGCAGTACTTC | CASSSTRTYEQYF
TRBJ1-4 | - | many | TRBV27 | TGTGCCAGCAGCCAGAGGGGTGAGGGGAGCGAAAAACTGTTTTTT | CASSQRGEGSEKLFF
TRBJ2-1 | - | many | TRBV6-1 | TGTGCCAGCAGAGTGGCCAATGAGCAGTTCTTC | CASRVANEQFF
TRBJ2-7 | TRBD1 | - | TRBV7-2 | TGTGCCAGCAGCTCAGACAGGGTTTTGAACGAGCAGTACTTC | CASSSDRVLNEQYF
TRBJ1-3 | - | few | TRBV5-1 | TGCGCCAGCAGCTTGGCTGGGACCGCCTCTGGAAACACCATATATTTT | CASSLAGTASGNTIYF
TRBJ2-2 | - | many | TRBV6-5 | TGTGCCAGCAGTTACGGGATCGGGGAGCTGTTTTTT | CASSYGIGELFF
TRBJ1-3 | - | many | TRBV6-5 | TGTGCCAGCAGTTATCTCACCCGGGGGGGGCAGAGAAACACCATATATTTT | CASSYLTRGGQRNTIYF
TRBJ2-2 | - | few | TRBV19 | TGTGCCAGTAGTATCCCATTGAACACCGGGGAGCTGTTTTTT | CASSIPLNTGELFF
TRBJ2-7 | - | many | TRBV20-1 | TGCAGTGCTAGAAAGACTAGTATCTACGAGCAGTACTTC | CSARKTSIYEQYF
TRBJ1-4 | - | many | TRBV7-2 | TGTGCCAGCAGCTTAGTGCGGGCGAAGAATGAAAAACTGTTTTTT | CASSLVRAKNEKLFF
TRBJ1-2 | TRBD1 | many | TRBV28 | TGTGCCAGCATTCCTCCCACAGGGGCGAAGTACTATGGCTACACCTTC | CASIPPTGAKYYGYTF
TRBJ2-7 | - | many | TRBV3-1 | TGTGCCAGCAGCCGGCCGGACGACTACGAGCAGTACTTC | CASSRPDDYEQYF
TRBJ1-1 | TRBD1 | many | TRBV6-4 | TGTGCCAGCAGTCTGAAATTGACAGGGCGTAACACTGAAGCTTTCTTT | CASSLKLTGRNTEAFF
TRBJ1-1 | - | many | TRBV12-3/TRBV12-4 | TGTGCCAGCAGTAGGACAGCTAATGAAGCTTTCTTT | CASSRTANEAFF
TRBJ1-6 | - | many | TRBV7-2 | TGTGCCAGCAGCTTAGCTTCCAGAGATTCACCCCTCCACTTT | CASSLASRDSPLHF
TRBJ2-3 | - | few | TRBV24-1 | TGTGCCACCAGTGATCCTAGGAGGGGGCAGCCAGATACGCAGTATTTT | CATSDPRRGQPDTQYF
TRBJ1-5 | TRBD1 | many | TRBV20-1 | TGCAGTGCTAAACCGGGACAGGGGGGGATGCCCCAGCATTTT | CSAKPGQGGMPQHF
TRBJ2-1 | - | many | TRBV27 | TGTGCCAGCAGTTCAGACTACCGCAATGAGCAGTTCTTC | CASSSDYRNEQFF
TRBJ2-5 | - | few | TRBV7-9 | TGTGCCAGCAGCCCACCTCTGGCCCCACGGGGGCAAGAGACCCAGTACTTC | CASSPPLAPRGQETQYF
TRBJ1-2 | - | few | TRBV20-1 | TGCAGTGCAAGACTTCAGGGGTACTATGGCTACACCTTC | CSARLQGYYGYTF
TRBJ1-5 | - | many | TRBV20-1 | TGCAGTGCCCTCGGGGGGGGCCGGCGCAATCAGCCCCAGCATTTT | CSALGGGRRNQPQHF
TRBJ2-7 | - | many | TRBV3-1 | TGTGCCAGCAGCGTTTTTGGAACCTACGCGCAGTACTTC | CASSVFGTYAQYF
TRBJ1-6 | TRBD1 | - | TRBV3-1 | TGTGCCAGCAGCTATGGACAGGCTGGGGGTTCACCCCTCCACTTT | CASSYGQAGGSPLHF
TRBJ2-3 | - | - | TRBV5-1 | TGCGCCAGCAGCTTGGCTAGGGTAGGAGATACGCAGTATTTT | CASSLARVGDTQYF